Following are 27 T cell receptor beta chains from one sample sequenced in a study of T-cell reconstitution after alpha-beta-depleted transplantation in children. Preparation of the TCRbeta library involved a method that used unique molecular identifiers. TCRdb reprocessed the PCR reads via MiXCR and lists one record per CDR3 protein. The sample lists over 200,000 distinct CDR3 sequences, around 9.6% occurring once. The sequenced sample was PBMCs from the stem cell graft donor, obtained from the stem cell graft. These receptors were obtained from a human donor who donated a stem cell graft to a child with acute lymphoblastic leukemia.

This clonotype was seen ten or more times. The chain links TRBV5-1 to TRBJ2-3; 12 positions agree with TRBD2. This CDR3 region has 16 residues. Trimming removed 3 bases from V and 0 bases from J; junction bases left unmatched: 2. Germline V gene data show CDR1 as SGHRS and CDR2 as YFSETQ. The CDR3 reads CASSSLAGGSTDTQYF. The DNA of the CDR3 is TGCGCCAGCAGCTCCCTAGCGGGGGGGAGCACAGATACGCAGTATTTT.

This clonotype was seen a few times. The chain combines TRBV5-1 with TRBJ1-4, with D hard to call. This CDR3 has 14 residues. Germline loops: CDR1 SGHRS, CDR2 YFSETQ. Trimming shortened V by 0 bases and J by 13 bases, and 16 bases separated the two germline ends. This CDR3 reads CASSLAGNPGGLFF. CDR3 nucleotide sequence: TGCGCCAGCAGCTTGGCCGGGAACCCGGGAGGACTGTTTTTT.

This clonotype was recorded many times. CDR3 loop: CASSRSQGGQETQYF. CDR3 sequence (DNA): TGTGCCAGCAGCCGATCACAGGGAGGCCAAGAGACCCAGTACTTC. The chain carries TRBV7-2 and TRBJ2-5; D tentatively reads TRBD1 or TRBD2 (6 bases each). Per germline, CDR1 SGHTA and CDR2 FQGNSA. The CDR3 is 15 residues long. Deletions cut 5 bases from V and 1 base from J, with 14 bases between.

The V and J genes are TRBV5-6 and TRBJ2-3; D is undetermined. The CDR3 is made up of 13 amino acids. Germline CDR1 and CDR2: SGHDT and YYEEEE. Trimming stripped 2 bases from V and 6 bases from J, with 10 bases between. CDR3 bases: TGTGCCAGCAGCTTATCGAGGCCTGATACGCAGTATTTT. Translated, it gives CASSLSRPDTQYF.

This chain's CDR3 is CASSKALTGQAINYGYTF. CDR3 nucleotides: TGTGCCAGCAGCAAAGCGCTGACGGGACAGGCTATAAACTATGGCTACACCTTC. This rearrangement joins TRBV21-1 to TRBJ1-2; the D call in the table, TRBD1, was not verified against the DNA. TRBV21-1 is flagged as a pseudogene. The CDR3 is made up of 18 amino acids.

At least ten counts were recorded for this clonotype. V gene TRBV5-6 combines with J gene TRBJ2-3; 13 bases fit TRBD2. Germline-derived CDR1 and CDR2 are SGHDT and YYEEEE. Trimming cost V 4 bases and J 0 bases; bases outside gene matches: 5. The length of the CDR3 is 17 residues. CDR3 residues: CASSAELAGGSTDTQYF. The CDR3 DNA reads as TGTGCCAGCAGCGCCGAACTAGCGGGGGGGAGCACAGATACGCAGTATTTT. Using reference TRBV5-6 and TRBJ2-3 for the parts outside the CDR3, the full variable domain is DAGVTQSPTHLIKTRGQQVTLRCSPKSGHDTVSWYQQALGQGPQFIFQYYEEEERQRGNFPDRFSGHQFPNYSSELNVNALLLGDSALYLCASSAELAGGSTDTQYFGPGTRLTVL.

The chain has TRBV4-2 and TRBJ2-3; D perhaps matches TRBD2 (6 bases). V was shortened by 4 bases and J by 1 base, with 18 bases between the two germline ends. The CDR3 runs to 17 residues. The V gene's germline CDR1 is LGHNA and CDR2 YNFKEQ. The CDR3 here is CASSLFPPGGGTDTQYF. CDR3 sequence (DNA): TGTGCCAGCAGCCTATTCCCCCCGGGCGGGGGCACAGATACGCAGTATTTT.

In this sample, this clonotype is medium-sized (0.01 to 0.1%). V and J are TRBV5-1 and TRBJ2-3; no reliable D call. V was trimmed by 0 bases and J by 1 base, leaving 9 bases between them. From germline, CDR1 is SGHRS and CDR2 YFSETQ. The CDR3 runs to 15 residues. CDR3 bases: TGCGCCAGCAGCTTGGGACTGACGGGCACAGATACGCAGTATTTT. It specifies CASSLGLTGTDTQYF.

This clonotype was counted many times. This chain joins TRBV9 and TRBJ2-2, with 7 bases identical to TRBD1. Germline V gives CDR1 SGDLS, CDR2 YYNGEE. This CDR3 has 15 residues. J lost 3 bases, V lost 4 bases, and 6 bases had no gene match. CDR3 sequence reads: CASSLTTGDTGELFF. The CDR3 bases are TGTGCCAGCAGCTTAACTACAGGGGACACCGGGGAGCTGTTTTTT.

This clonotype was counted ten times or more. The CDR3 sequence: CATSRDRAGLRTGELFF. CDR3 bases: TGTGCCACCAGCAGAGATAGGGCGGGGTTGAGGACCGGGGAGCTGTTTTTT. The chain links TRBV15 to TRBJ2-2, with D maybe TRBD2 (6 bases). The CDR3 consists of 17 residues. Germline assignment: CDR1 LNHNV and CDR2 YYDKDF (reference sequence). The V and J ends lost 0 bases and 5 bases respectively, with 16 bases between them.

This clonotype was seen repeatedly, ten times or more. V is TRBV29-1 and J is TRBJ2-2; tentatively, D is TRBD2 (5 bases). CDR3 length: 12 amino acids. Germline lookup yields CDR1 SQVTM and CDR2 ANQGSEA. V dropped 4 bases and J dropped 6 bases, with 9 bases sitting between them. The CDR3 reads CSVGSGPGELFF. In DNA, the CDR3 is TGCAGCGTTGGAAGCGGTCCCGGGGAGCTGTTTTTT.

Notes on this clonotype: A read error may be the cause here, since a much bigger clone is one base away. CDR3 loop: CASTTRQSTDTQYF. The CDR3 DNA is TGTGCCAGCACAACTAGGCAGTCCACAGATACGCAGTATTTT. The rearrangement joins TRBV2 to TRBJ2-3; tentatively, D is TRBD2 (5 bases). Per germline, CDR1 SNHLY and CDR2 FYNNEI. The CDR3 is made up of 14 amino acids. V lost 7 bases and J 2 bases, leaving 13 bases between the germline ends.

The sample holds a few counts of this clonotype. The J gene is TRBJ2-7, the V gene TRBV5-1, with 10 nucleotides matching TRBD1. Germline assignment: CDR1 SGHRS and CDR2 YFSETQ. The CDR3 loop spans 14 amino acids. The J segment lost 4 bases and the V segment lost 3 bases, leaving 4 bases of the junction unmatched. CDR3 protein: CASSSGGQGYEQYF. In nucleotides, the CDR3 is TGCGCCAGCAGCTCGGGGGGACAGGGGTACGAGCAGTACTTC.

This sequence joins TRBV7-9 and TRBJ1-2; D call uncertain. The ends were cut back, 4 bases at V and 4 bases at J, with 16 bases in the middle. This CDR3 has 15 residues. The germline V gene has CDR1 SEHNR and CDR2 FQNEAQ (reference sequence). The CDR3 sequence: CASSSTAPAIYGYTF. The CDR3 coding sequence is TGTGCCAGCAGCTCCACAGCGCCGGCTATCTATGGCTACACCTTC.

This chain uses TRBV18 with TRBJ1-4; a possible D gene is TRBD1 (6 bases). Germline V gives CDR1 KGHSH, CDR2 LQKENI. Trimming took 3 bases from V and 6 from J, leaving 11 bases between them. This CDR3 contains 14 residues. The chain's CDR3 is CASSPADSDEKLFF. The CDR3 DNA sequence: TGTGCCAGCTCACCCGCGGACAGCGATGAAAAACTGTTTTTT.

This clonotype was detected ten times or more. The chain is built from TRBV29-1 and TRBJ1-2; D not resolved. Between the trimmed V and J ends, which lost 0 bases and 5 bases, there was a span of 4 bases. The CDR3 consists of 11 residues. CDR1 is SQVTM, CDR2 ANQGSEA, per germline. This CDR3 reads CSVEDRYGYTF. The CDR3 bases are TGCAGCGTTGAAGATCGGTATGGCTACACCTTC.

Points on this clonotype: Since no conserved phenylalanine or tryptophan closes the CDR3, a read error is the likely cause. The rearrangement links TRBV15 to TRBJ1-5; a possible D gene is TRBD1 (5 bases). Germline loops: CDR1 LNHNV, CDR2 YYDKDF (reference sequence). The length of the CDR3 is 18 residues. Trimming took off 0 bases at V and 0 bases at J, with 15 bases between the two ends. The CDR3 spells CATSRDGLGGYSNQPQHC. The CDR3 coding sequence is TGTGCCACCAGCAGAGATGGGCTGGGGGGTTATAGCAATCAGCCCCAGCATTGT.

A few counts support this clonotype. The chain uses TRBV2 and TRBJ1-4, with D uncertain. Trimming removed 3 bases from V and 7 bases from J, with 12 bases in between. The CDR3 runs 14 residues. The V gene's germline CDR1 is SNHLY and CDR2 FYNNEI. As DNA, the CDR3 is TGTGCCAGCAGTGAGATGGTGGGCGGTGAAAAACTGTTTTTT. It is translated as CASSEMVGGEKLFF.

The J gene is TRBJ1-2, the V gene TRBV20-1; D not certain. Germline CDR1 and CDR2: DFQATT and SNEGSKA (reference sequence). The CDR3 runs 14 residues. V was clipped by 1 base and J by 8 bases, with 17 bases between them. This CDR3 is CSARGASQVEGYTF. The CDR3 DNA is TGCAGTGCTAGAGGAGCAAGTCAGGTCGAGGGCTACACCTTC.

This clonotype appeared many times. CDR3 loop: CASSPGQNTEAFF. The CDR3 DNA sequence: TGTGCCAGCTCACCAGGCCAGAACACTGAAGCTTTCTTT. The rearrangement uses TRBV18 and TRBJ1-1, with no clear D. The germline gives CDR1 KGHSH, CDR2 LQKENI. V was cut by 2 bases and J by 1 base, with 5 bases left in between. This CDR3 contains 13 residues.

This clonotype was seen more than once but under ten times. J is TRBJ2-7 and V is TRBV7-2; 7 positions match TRBD1. The CDR3 spans 13 residues. The germline V gene encodes CDR1 SGHTA and CDR2 FQGNSA. V dropped 5 bases and J dropped 2; count of bases not matched to a gene: 3. CDR3 in amino acids: CASSRTGTYEQYF. The CDR3 DNA is TGTGCCAGCAGCCGGACAGGAACCTACGAGCAGTACTTC.

The rearrangement uses TRBV4-3 and TRBJ2-2; 8 nucleotides agree with TRBD1. After removal of 2 bases from V and 7 bases from J, the junction contained 6 bases not matched to a gene. The CDR3 covers 15 residues. Germline-derived CDR1 and CDR2 are LGHNA and YSLEER. The CDR3 sequence is CASSQFAGGGGELFF. As DNA, the CDR3 is TGCGCCAGCAGCCAATTCGCAGGGGGCGGCGGGGAGCTGTTTTTT.

This clonotype showed up many times. The V gene is TRBV29-1, the J gene TRBJ1-1; D is possibly TRBD1 (6 bases). The CDR3 is 13 amino acids. Germline V gene lookup returns CDR1 SQVTM and CDR2 ANQGSEA. Trimming left V 4 bases short and J 0 bases short, with 9 bases between. The CDR3: CSVAGTLNTEAFF. The CDR3 DNA follows: TGCAGCGTTGCCGGGACATTGAACACTGAAGCTTTCTTT.

The chain links TRBV30 to TRBJ2-7; D may be TRBD2 (6 bases). The V gene lost 3 bases and the J gene lost 5 bases, with 8 bases spanning the gap. The CDR3 runs 11 residues. Germline-derived CDR1 and CDR2 are GTSNPN and SVGIG (reference sequence). CDR3 sequence: CAWSRLDEQYF. DNA for the CDR3: TGTGCCTGGAGCAGACTAGACGAGCAGTACTTC.

This clonotype was detected only a few times. This chain joins TRBV6-6 and TRBJ2-7, with a tentative D call TRBD1 (6 bases). Germline CDR1 MNHNY, CDR2 SVGAGI (reference sequence). The germline V and J ends were trimmed by 8 bases and 7 bases, with 12 bases remaining between them. This CDR3 is 11 amino acids long. The CDR3 region has the DNA TGTGCCAGCGGACAGACCAGGGAGCAGTACTTC. Its translation: CASGQTREQYF.

There are many counts of this clonotype. The chain carries TRBV29-1 and TRBJ1-1; D is uncertain. The CDR3 contains 13 residues. Germline V gives CDR1 SQVTM, CDR2 ANQGSEA. V was trimmed by 4 bases and J by 1 base, leaving 10 bases between them. This CDR3 is CSVGRWGNTEAFF. The CDR3 coding sequence is TGCAGCGTTGGGAGGTGGGGGAACACTGAAGCTTTCTTT.

This clonotype was picked up a small number of times. CDR3 region: CASSIGEKLFF. CDR3 in DNA: TGTGCCAGCAGTATAGGAGAAAAACTGTTTTTT. The chain is built from TRBV6-6 and TRBJ1-4; D not certain. The CDR3 contains 11 residues. Trimming removed 5 bases at V and 8 bases at J, with 6 bases between. Germline V lookup: CDR1 MNHNY, CDR2 SVGAGI (reference sequence).